This TCR beta chain stems from a study of cytomegalovirus exposure and HLA in healthy donors. Study background: The platform used for the roughly 110 validation repertoires matched that of the roughly 700 first-cohort repertoires, a later analysis reported. Points from the study as a whole: Despite most TCR sequences being rare, some public TCRs occurred in many donors. Researchers catalogued about 160 TCR beta chains as cytomegalovirus-associated. Under in vitro conditions, three CMV-associated chains were confirmed as specific for CMV antigens.

The repertoire was sequenced with immunoSEQ multiplex PCR; TCRdb's copy has only in-frame clones and lacks some. Here the sample spans some 61,000 clones, around 97% being singletons. As to this clone: Its matching antigen is unknown.

Germline-derived CDR1 and CDR2 are LGHNT and FRNRAP. The CDR3 sequence is 13 residues long. V gave up 5 bases and J gave up 5 bases; unmatched junction bases: 3. The source is a woman aged 18-29 years in good health and CMV-seropositive. The chain has TRBV12-5 and TRBJ2-5, with 9 bases aligning to TRBD2. Material: PBMCs. The CDR3 reads CASGAGTSETQYF. The CDR3 nucleotides are TGTGCTAGTGGTGCTGGGACTAGCGAGACCCAGTACTTC.